This is a list of T cell receptor beta chains from one sample in a study of cytomegalovirus exposure and HLA in healthy donors. Method: immunoSEQ multiplex PCR; TCRdb's copy keeps in-frame clones and lacks some. Of 150,000 to 200,000 clones listed, 80% were seen once; the top ten hold approximately 2.1%. Source material: PBMCs. All receptors come from a young woman in good health and CMV-seronegative. CDR3s include the opening cysteine and the closing phenylalanine or tryptophan. The D gene is left open where the match is weak. Where a row states a size, it is once, few, many or the class of an expanded clone; other rows omit it.

abundance	d_gene	v_gene	j_gene	CDR3nt	CDR3aa
-	-	TRBV2	TRBJ1-5	TGTGCCAGCAGTAACAGGGAACGCAATCAGCCCCAGCATTTT	CASSNRERNQPQHF
-	TRBD2	TRBV9	TRBJ2-3	TGTGCCAGCAGCCCTCCGACTAGCGGGGGTACTAGCACAGATACGCAGTATTTT	CASSPPTSGGTSTDTQYF
-	TRBD1	TRBV30	TRBJ1-6	TGTGCCAGTCGCGGACAGGGACATTCACCCCTCCACTTT	CASRGQGHSPLHF
-	-	TRBV19	TRBJ1-6	TGTGCCAGCTCGGACAGCTATAATTTACCCCTCCACTTT	CASSDSYNLPLHF
-	-	TRBV7-2	TRBJ1-4	TGTGCCAGCAGCTACACGACAGCACCTAATGAAAAACTGTTTTTT	CASSYTTAPNEKLFF
-	-	TRBV5-1	TRBJ1-2	TGCGCCAGCAGCCGGGGGTTTATGAGTTACCCTAACTATGGCTACACCTTC	CASSRGFMSYPNYGYTF
-	TRBD1	TRBV19	TRBJ1-4	TGTGCCAGTCAATTGGACAGGACAAGCGGAAAACTGTTTTTT	CASQLDRTSGKLFF
-	-	TRBV11-2	TRBJ1-2	TGTGCCAGCAGCTTAGATCTAAGTATCAACTATGGCTACACCTTC	CASSLDLSINYGYTF
-	TRBD2	TRBV7-9	TRBJ2-7	TGTGCCAGCAGCTTATGGGTGGCGGGGGTTCTAAACGAGCAGTACTTC	CASSLWVAGVLNEQYF
-	TRBD1	TRBV5-6	TRBJ1-1	TGTGCCAGCAGCAAGGGACAGGGGAGCACTGAAGCTTTCTTT	CASSKGQGSTEAFF
few	-	TRBV2	TRBJ2-7	TGTGCCAGCAGTGGGCGGGGAAACTTC	CASSGRGNF
-	-	TRBV5-4	TRBJ1-2	TGTGCCAGCAGCTCAGGGTCCCCCGATAGGTATTCTAACTATGGCTACACCTTC	CASSSGSPDRYSNYGYTF
-	TRBD1	TRBV19	TRBJ1-2	TGTGCCAGTAGTAAACGCGGGGACAGGGGAAGGGCTGGCTACACCTTC	CASSKRGDRGRAGYTF
-	TRBD1	TRBV5-1	TRBJ1-1	TGCGCCAGCAGCCCAGGACAGGGGAACACTGAAGCTTTCTTT	CASSPGQGNTEAFF
-	-	TRBV28	TRBJ1-1	TGTGCCAGCAGTTTAGGGACTTATAACACTGAAGCTTTCTTT	CASSLGTYNTEAFF
-	TRBD1	TRBV5-4	TRBJ2-7	TGTGCCAGCAGCCCAGGGGGCCAGTCCTACGAGCAGTACTTC	CASSPGGQSYEQYF
-	-	TRBV7-9	TRBJ2-1	TGTGCCAGCAAGGCAGGAAAAGGCTCCTACAATGAGCAGTTCTTC	CASKAGKGSYNEQFF
once	TRBD1	TRBV7-9	TRBJ1-4	TGTGCCAGCAGCACGGGACAGGGGGCGAGGAGGGAAAAACTGTTTTTT	CASSTGQGARREKLFF
-	TRBD1	TRBV19	TRBJ1-1	TGTGCCAGTACCAGGGGGCAAGCGCCGCCCTTCTTT	CASTRGQAPPFF
few	TRBD1	TRBV4-1	TRBJ2-7	TGCGCCAGCAGCCCCGGGACAGTCTCCTACGAGCAGTACTTC	CASSPGTVSYEQYF
-	TRBD1	TRBV2	TRBJ1-1	TGTGCCAGCAGTACCCAGGGGGACGACACTGAAGCTTTCTTT	CASSTQGDDTEAFF
-	-	TRBV25-1	TRBJ2-1	TGTGCCAGCAGTACGCCGTGGTGGCATGAGCAGTTCTTC	CASSTPWWHEQFF
few	-	TRBV19	TRBJ1-1	TGTGCCAGTAGTAGACCCGGGACACCACTGAACACTGAAGCTTTCTTT	CASSRPGTPLNTEAFF
-	-	TRBV5-6	TRBJ2-2	TGTGCCAGCAGCTCCTACTCCGCCGGGGAGCTGTTTTTT	CASSSYSAGELFF
-	TRBD1	TRBV9	TRBJ1-2	TGTGCCAGCAGCGGAGGGACAGATGGCTACACCTTC	CASSGGTDGYTF
-	TRBD1	TRBV9	TRBJ1-5	TGTGCCAACCTGGACAGGGCCTATAGCAATCAGCCCCAGCATTTT	CANLDRAYSNQPQHF
-	-	TRBV5-1	TRBJ1-1	TGCGCCAGCAGCTCCGGACAGAATCTGAACACTGAAGCTTTCTTT	CASSSGQNLNTEAFF
-	-	TRBV2	TRBJ1-1	TGTGCCGGCGAGCGGGCCAGGGACACTGAAGCTTTCTTT	CAGERARDTEAFF
-	-	TRBV11-2	TRBJ2-7	TGTGCCAGCAGCTCCATCTACGAGCAGTACTTC	CASSSIYEQYF
few	-	TRBV29-1	TRBJ2-2	TGCAGCGCCGGGGACGGGGAGCTGTTTTTT	CSAGDGELFF
once	TRBD2	TRBV19	TRBJ2-1	TGTGCCAGTAGTATTGGGCTAGCGGGGGACTTCTCCTACAATGAGCAGTTCTTC	CASSIGLAGDFSYNEQFF
few	-	TRBV30	TRBJ1-6	TGTGCCTGGAGTAGCTTGTCCCCAGGGAATTCACCCCTCCACTTT	CAWSSLSPGNSPLHF
-	TRBD2	TRBV9	TRBJ2-5	TGTGCCAGCAGCGTAGCGGGGACTAGCGGCGAGACCCAGTACTTC	CASSVAGTSGETQYF
-	-	TRBV6-6	TRBJ2-1	TGTGCCAGCAGTAAGGCAGGCATCTACAATGAGCAGTTCTTC	CASSKAGIYNEQFF
-	TRBD1	TRBV6-5	TRBJ2-7	TGTGCCAGCAGTTACCTCGGGACAGGGTCGTTGTACGAGCAGTACTTC	CASSYLGTGSLYEQYF
once	TRBD1	TRBV6-1	TRBJ2-3	TGTGCCAGCAGCGTTGGGACAGGGGCCGATACGCAGTATTTT	CASSVGTGADTQYF
-	-	TRBV27	TRBJ2-2	TGTGCCAGCAGTTTAATTATCACGGGAGTCGGGGAGCTGTTTTTT	CASSLIITGVGELFF
-	TRBD1	TRBV7-7	TRBJ2-2	TGTGCCAGCAGCTCCTTCGGACAGGGGGAGACCGGGGAGCTGTTTTTT	CASSSFGQGETGELFF
-	TRBD1	TRBV19	TRBJ2-5	TGTGCCAGTAGTATAGGAACAGGGGGAGGAGAGACCCAGTACTTC	CASSIGTGGGETQYF
-	TRBD2	TRBV6-5	TRBJ2-7	TGTGCCAGCAGTGGGACTAGGAGCTCCTACGAGCAGTACTTC	CASSGTRSSYEQYF
-	-	TRBV6-6	TRBJ1-2	TGTGCCAGCAGTTACGTAAAGCGGGATGGCTACACCTTC	CASSYVKRDGYTF
-	-	TRBV29-1	TRBJ1-4	-	CSVGSSGQGLEKLFF
-	TRBD1	TRBV6-6	TRBJ2-7	TGTGCCAGCAGCTCAGGGGGCCACGAGCAGTACTTC	CASSSGGHEQYF
-	TRBD1	TRBV4-3	TRBJ2-1	TGCGCCAGCAGCCAGTACGACAGGGGAGAGCACAATGAGCAGTTCTTC	CASSQYDRGEHNEQFF
-	TRBD2	TRBV7-2	TRBJ2-1	TGTGCCAGCAGCCTTAGCGGGGGGGTTTACAATGAGCAGTTCTTC	CASSLSGGVYNEQFF
-	-	TRBV6-4	TRBJ1-2	TGTGCCAGCAGTGATTCGAGGGTAAAAGGCTACACCTTC	CASSDSRVKGYTF
-	-	TRBV21-1	TRBJ1-5	TGTTCAATGGCAGATGGCAATCAGCCCCAGCATTTT	CSMADGNQPQHF
-	-	TRBV9	TRBJ2-3	TGTGCCAGCAGCCCCAGGGTGGCCACAGATACGCAGTATTTT	CASSPRVATDTQYF
-	-	TRBV27	TRBJ2-7	TGTGCCAGCAGTTTCGCCGGGGGTAACTACGAGCAGTACTTC	CASSFAGGNYEQYF